This entry describes one T cell receptor beta chain. As handled by the study authors: The assay estimated nucleated cells by amplifying reference gene primers. Here immunoSEQ multiplex PCR was the method, and the copy in TCRdb shows in-frame clones only, minus some. That table supplies the V and J calls and clone size; D and trimming were determined from the DNA. The top ten clones hold under 2.5% of a sample with 230,000 or so clones, around 87% of them seen once. The Seattle patients, enrolled during active infection, were followed longitudinally. These data belong to a study of blood T cell repertoires in COVID-19. Study at large: T cells, B-cell-depleted T cells, or PBMCs supplied cDNA or gDNA.

CDR1 is KGHSH and CDR2 is LQKENI in the germline V gene. The CDR3 spans 13 residues. Trimming cost V 3 bases and J 1 base, with 6 bases left between them. Specimen: peripheral blood. V is TRBV18 and J is TRBJ1-1; D remains ambiguous. The TCR comes from a woman between 55 and 75 years old with COVID-19, enrolled during active disease. CDR3 sequence: CASSPEKNTEAFF. The CDR3 bases are TGTGCCAGCTCACCGGAGAAGAACACTGAAGCTTTCTTT.